The present entry profiles one T cell receptor beta chain with its context. The antigen remains undetermined. The data were obtained in a study of T cell repertoires and HLA-DP antigens. The CDR3 extends over 14 amino acids. Germline CDR1 reads MNHNY; CDR2 reads SVGAGI (reference sequence). V shed 2 bases and J shed 5 bases, with 10 bases lying between them. The primer mix covered 54 TRBV segments and 13 TRBJ segments. Clones were sequenced by immunoSEQ multiplex PCR, and TCRdb holds only the in-frame ones, with some missing. The data show around 100,000 clones, with nearly 95% seen just once and about 0.25% held by the top ten.

Sequencing was carried out using CD4+ T cells from PBMCs. The chain is built from TRBV6-6 and TRBJ2-1; tentatively, D is TRBD2 (5 bases). The TCR comes from a woman under 30 in good health and CMV-seronegative. CDR3 nucleotides: TGTGCCAGCAGTTACAGGAGGCAGGACAATGAGCAGTTCTTC. Translation: CASSYRRQDNEQFF.